A selection of T cell receptor beta chains follows, all from one sample in a study of shared clonotypes between healthy human individuals. Sequencing used immunoSEQ multiplex PCR; TCRdb keeps in-frame clones, though not all of them. The table lists 180,000 or so clones, approximately 95% of them singletons. Sequenced input: naive CD4+ T cells sorted from blood. All receptors come from a woman aged 25 to 45 in good health. Each CDR3 is given with its conserved first and last residue. Fields, in order: D gene, J gene, clone size, V gene, CDR3 protein, CDR3 DNA. A D gene is named only where the DNA matches it firmly. Part of the rows lack a size; the others show once, few, many or a class for expanded clones.

D: TRBD2
J: TRBJ2-1
size: -
V: TRBV19
CDR3: CASSILAGALNEQFF
DNA: TGTGCCAGTAGTATCTTAGCGGGAGCACTCAATGAGCAGTTCTTC

D: TRBD1
J: TRBJ2-3
size: -
V: TRBV5-6
CDR3: CASSLPGQGDTQYF
DNA: TGTGCCAGCAGCCTGCCGGGACAGGGGGATACGCAGTATTTT

D: TRBD1
J: TRBJ2-1
size: -
V: TRBV19
CDR3: CASRLEGGQGAREQFF
DNA: TGTGCCAGTAGGCTCGAGGGGGGACAGGGGGCTCGTGAGCAGTTCTTC

D: TRBD2
J: TRBJ2-7
size: -
V: TRBV18
CDR3: CASSKGGSSYEQYF
DNA: TGTGCCAGCTCTAAAGGCGGGAGCTCCTACGAGCAGTACTTC

D: TRBD1
J: TRBJ1-2
size: -
V: TRBV11-2
CDR3: CASSRDRGNYGYTF
DNA: TGTGCCAGCAGCCGGGACAGGGGGAACTATGGCTACACCTTC

D: -
J: TRBJ1-3
size: once
V: TRBV28
CDR3: CASSLLWSSSGNTIYF
DNA: TGTGCCAGCAGTTTATTGTGGTCTAGCTCTGGAAACACCATATATTTT

D: -
J: TRBJ2-6
size: -
V: TRBV29-1
CDR3: CSVERAGANVLTF
DNA: TGCAGCGTTGAAAGGGCTGGGGCCAACGTCCTGACTTTC

D: -
J: TRBJ2-1
size: -
V: TRBV4-2
CDR3: CASSQAGSIQREQFF
DNA: TGTGCCAGCAGCCAAGCCGGGAGTATACAACGTGAGCAGTTCTTC

D: TRBD1
J: TRBJ2-2
size: -
V: TRBV19
CDR3: CASNPQGAGELFF
DNA: TGTGCCAGTAACCCACAGGGGGCCGGGGAGCTGTTTTTT

D: -
J: TRBJ2-7
size: -
V: TRBV5-5
CDR3: CASSLSGGTGYEQYF
DNA: TGTGCCAGCAGCTTGAGCGGCGGAACGGGCTACGAGCAGTACTTC

D: -
J: TRBJ2-5
size: -
V: TRBV2
CDR3: CASTSGQETQYF
DNA: TGTGCCAGCACCTCAGGCCAAGAGACCCAGTACTTC

D: TRBD1
J: TRBJ1-1
size: -
V: TRBV5-1
CDR3: CASTEPGTGGAFF
DNA: TGCGCCAGCACCGAACCCGGGACAGGGGGAGCTTTCTTT

D: -
J: TRBJ2-7
size: -
V: TRBV11-3
CDR3: CASSSGRSYEQYF
DNA: TGTGCCAGCAGCTCCGGACGGAGCTACGAGCAGTACTTC

D: -
J: TRBJ1-2
size: -
V: TRBV5-4
CDR3: CASSSLGTAGVSTF
DNA: TGTGCCAGCAGCTCACTCGGGACTGCCGGTGTGAGTACCTTC